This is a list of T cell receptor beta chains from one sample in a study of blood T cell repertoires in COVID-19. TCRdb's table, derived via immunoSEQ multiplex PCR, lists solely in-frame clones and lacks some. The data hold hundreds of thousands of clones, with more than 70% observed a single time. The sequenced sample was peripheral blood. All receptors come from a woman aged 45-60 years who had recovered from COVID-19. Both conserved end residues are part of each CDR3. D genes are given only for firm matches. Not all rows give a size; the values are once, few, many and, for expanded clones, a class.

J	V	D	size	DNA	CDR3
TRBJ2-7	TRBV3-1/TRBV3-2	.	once	TGTGCCAGCAGCCAAGCTAGTGAGCAGTACTTC	CASSQASEQYF
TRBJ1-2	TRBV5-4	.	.	TGTGCCAGCAGCTTACAGGGTTGGGGCTACACCTTC	CASSLQGWGYTF
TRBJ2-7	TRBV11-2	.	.	TGTGCCAGCAGCTTAGAGAGGGTCTCCTACGAGCAGTACTTC	CASSLERVSYEQYF
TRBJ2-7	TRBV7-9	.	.	TGTGCCAGCAGCTTAGCAAGCGGCTCCTACGAGCAGTACTTC	CASSLASGSYEQYF
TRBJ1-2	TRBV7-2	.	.	TGTGCCAGCAGCCCCGGAGGGTTTGGGGTTTATGGCTACACCTTC	CASSPGGFGVYGYTF
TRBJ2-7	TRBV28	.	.	TGTGCCAGCAGTAGTGGCGGCCGCTACGAGCAGTACTTC	CASSSGGRYEQYF
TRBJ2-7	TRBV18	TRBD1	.	TGTGCCAGCGGGACAGGGACGCCAAACTACGAGCAGTACTTC	CASGTGTPNYEQYF
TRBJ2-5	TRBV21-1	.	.	TGTGCCAGCAGCAAAATCCCCAACTTAAAAGAACCTCACCAAGAGACCCAGTACTTC	CASSKIPNLKEPHQETQYF
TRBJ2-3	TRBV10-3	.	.	TGTGCCATCTCGGGGATCACAGATACGCAGTATTTT	CAISGITDTQYF
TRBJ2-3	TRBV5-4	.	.	TGTGCCAGCAGAGGCGGGGGCACAGATACGCAGTATTTT	CASRGGGTDTQYF
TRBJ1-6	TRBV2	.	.	TGTGCCAGCAGGGAAACAGGGATCGGAAATTCACCCCTCCACTTT	CASRETGIGNSPLHF
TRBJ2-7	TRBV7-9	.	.	TGTGCCAGCAGCTTAATAGGGGCGGCCTACGAGCAGTACTTC	CASSLIGAAYEQYF
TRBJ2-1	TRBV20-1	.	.	TGCAGTGGAAATAGAGCGAATGAGCAGTTCTTC	CSGNRANEQFF
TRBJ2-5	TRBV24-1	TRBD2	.	TGTGCCACCAGTGATTACGAGGGACTAGCGGGGGTCCAAGAGACCCAGTACTTC	CATSDYEGLAGVQETQYF
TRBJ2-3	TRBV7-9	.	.	TGTGCCAGCAGCTTAAACCTACTCACAGATACGCAGTATTTT	CASSLNLLTDTQYF
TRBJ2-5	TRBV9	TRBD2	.	TGTGCCAGCAGCGCCCGACTAGCGGGAGTAGGGACCCAGTACTTC	CASSARLAGVGTQYF
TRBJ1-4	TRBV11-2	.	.	TGTGCCAGCAGCTTAGGCACGGGGAGGGGTGAAAAACTGTTTTTT	CASSLGTGRGEKLFF
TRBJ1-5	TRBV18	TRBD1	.	TGTGCCAGCTCACTCGGACAGGGTAGGACAGGTAGCAATCAGCCCCAGCATTTT	CASSLGQGRTGSNQPQHF
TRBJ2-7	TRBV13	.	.	TGTGCCAGCAGCGGCCTCGCCCCAGGTGAATTTACGTCGGAGCAGTACTTC	CASSGLAPGEFTSEQYF
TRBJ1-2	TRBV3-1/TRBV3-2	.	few	TGTGCCAGCAGCCAGTTGAGCCGGCAGCATAAGGGGGGCTACACCTTC	CASSQLSRQHKGGYTF
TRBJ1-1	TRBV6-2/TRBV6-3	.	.	TGTGCCAGCAGTTACGTGCTGGGAAGGGGGAACACTGAAGCTTTCTTT	CASSYVLGRGNTEAFF
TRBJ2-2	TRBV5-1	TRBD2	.	TGCGCCAGCAGCATAACAGCGGGGGGGCTTGGCACCGGGGAGCTGTTTTTT	CASSITAGGLGTGELFF
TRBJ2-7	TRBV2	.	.	TGTGCCAGCAGTCAGACCTACGAGCAGTACTTC	CASSQTYEQYF
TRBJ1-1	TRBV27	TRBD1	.	TGTGCCAGCAGGGCCGGACAGGGACGTAGCGTGAACACTGAAGCTTTCTTT	CASRAGQGRSVNTEAFF